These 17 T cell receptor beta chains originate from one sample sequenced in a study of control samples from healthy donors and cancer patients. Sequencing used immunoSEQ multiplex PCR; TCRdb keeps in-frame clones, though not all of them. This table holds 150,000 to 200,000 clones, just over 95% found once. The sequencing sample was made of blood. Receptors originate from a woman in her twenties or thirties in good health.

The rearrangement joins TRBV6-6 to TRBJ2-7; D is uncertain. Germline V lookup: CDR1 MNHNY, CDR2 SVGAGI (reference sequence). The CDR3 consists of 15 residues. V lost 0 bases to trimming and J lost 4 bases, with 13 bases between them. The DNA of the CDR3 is TGTGCCAGCAGTTACTCGTCCCAGGACGGGTACGAGCAGTACTTC. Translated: CASSYSSQDGYEQYF.

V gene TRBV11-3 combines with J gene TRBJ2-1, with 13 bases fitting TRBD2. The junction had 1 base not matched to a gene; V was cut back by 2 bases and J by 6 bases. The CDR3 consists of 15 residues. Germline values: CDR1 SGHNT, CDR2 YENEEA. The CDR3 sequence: CASSLRTSGSNEQFF. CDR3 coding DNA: TGTGCCAGCAGCTTAAGGACTAGCGGGAGCAATGAGCAGTTCTTC.

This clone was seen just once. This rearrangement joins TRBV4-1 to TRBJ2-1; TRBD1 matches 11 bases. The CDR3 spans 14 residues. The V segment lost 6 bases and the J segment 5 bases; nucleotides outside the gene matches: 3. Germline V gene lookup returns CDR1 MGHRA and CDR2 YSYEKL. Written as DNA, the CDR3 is TGCGCCAGCAGTTCGGGACAGGGGGACAATGAGCAGTTCTTC. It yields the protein CASSSGQGDNEQFF.

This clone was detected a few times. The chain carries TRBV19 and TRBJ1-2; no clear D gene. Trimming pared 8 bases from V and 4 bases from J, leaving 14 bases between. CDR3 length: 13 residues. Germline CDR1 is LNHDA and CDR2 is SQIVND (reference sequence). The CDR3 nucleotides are TGTGCCAGTTACGGACGGAATCCCTATGGCTACACCTTC. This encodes CASYGRNPYGYTF.

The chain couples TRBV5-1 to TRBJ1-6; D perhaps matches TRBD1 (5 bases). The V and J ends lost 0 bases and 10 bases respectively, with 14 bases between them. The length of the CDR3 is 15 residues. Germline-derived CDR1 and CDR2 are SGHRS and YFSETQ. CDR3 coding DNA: TGCGCCAGCAGCTTGGATCTCAGGGAGGAATCACCCCTCCACTTT. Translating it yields CASSLDLREESPLHF.

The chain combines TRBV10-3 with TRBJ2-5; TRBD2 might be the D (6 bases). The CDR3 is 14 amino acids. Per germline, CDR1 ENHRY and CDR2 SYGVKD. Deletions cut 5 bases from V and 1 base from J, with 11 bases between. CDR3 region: CAISLSGVQETQYF. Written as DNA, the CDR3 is TGTGCCATCAGTCTCTCGGGGGTCCAAGAGACCCAGTACTTC.

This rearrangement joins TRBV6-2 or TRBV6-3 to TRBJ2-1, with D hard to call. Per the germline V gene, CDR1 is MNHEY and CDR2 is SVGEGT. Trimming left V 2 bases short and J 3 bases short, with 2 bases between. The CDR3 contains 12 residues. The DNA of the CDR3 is TGTGCCAGCAGTTACAGCTACAATGAGCAGTTCTTC. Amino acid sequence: CASSYSYNEQFF.

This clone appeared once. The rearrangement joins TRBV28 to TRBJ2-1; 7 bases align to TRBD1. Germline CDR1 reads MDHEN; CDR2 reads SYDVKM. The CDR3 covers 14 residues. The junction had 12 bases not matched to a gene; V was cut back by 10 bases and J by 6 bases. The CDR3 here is CANQRGSGGNEQFF. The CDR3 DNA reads TGTGCCAATCAACGAGGGTCAGGGGGCAATGAGCAGTTCTTC.

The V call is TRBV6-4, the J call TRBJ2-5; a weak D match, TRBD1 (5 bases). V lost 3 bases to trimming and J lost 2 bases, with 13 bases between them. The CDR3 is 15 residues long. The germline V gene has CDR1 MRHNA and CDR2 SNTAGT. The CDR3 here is CASSESQGGQETQYF. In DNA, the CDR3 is TGTGCCAGCAGTGAAAGTCAGGGCGGACAAGAGACCCAGTACTTC.

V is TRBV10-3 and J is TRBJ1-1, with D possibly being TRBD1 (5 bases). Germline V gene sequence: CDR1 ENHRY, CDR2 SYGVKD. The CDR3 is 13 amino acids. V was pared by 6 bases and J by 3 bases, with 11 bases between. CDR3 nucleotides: TGTGCCATCAGCGGCGAGGGGCACACTGAAGCTTTCTTT. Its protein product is CAISGEGHTEAFF.

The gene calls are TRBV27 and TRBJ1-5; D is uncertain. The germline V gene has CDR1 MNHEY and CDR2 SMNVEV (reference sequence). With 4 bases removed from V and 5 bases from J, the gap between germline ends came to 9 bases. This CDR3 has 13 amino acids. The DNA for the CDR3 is TGTGCCAGCAGTTGGGCTAGAGATCAGCCCCAGCATTTT. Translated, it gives CASSWARDQPQHF.

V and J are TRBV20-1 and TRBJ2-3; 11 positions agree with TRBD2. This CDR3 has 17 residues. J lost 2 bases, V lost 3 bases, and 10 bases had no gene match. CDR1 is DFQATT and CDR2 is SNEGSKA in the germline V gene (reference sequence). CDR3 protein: CSASHLAGGPYTDTQYF. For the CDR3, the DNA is TGCAGTGCTAGTCATCTAGCGGGGGGCCCTTACACAGATACGCAGTATTTT.

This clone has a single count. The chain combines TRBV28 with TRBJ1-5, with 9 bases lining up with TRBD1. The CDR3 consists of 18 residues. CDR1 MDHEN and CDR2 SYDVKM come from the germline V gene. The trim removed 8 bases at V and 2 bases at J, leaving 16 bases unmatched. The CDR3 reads CASGGTGKGSFGNQPQHF. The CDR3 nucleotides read TGTGCCAGCGGGGGGACAGGGAAGGGGTCCTTTGGCAATCAGCCCCAGCATTTT.

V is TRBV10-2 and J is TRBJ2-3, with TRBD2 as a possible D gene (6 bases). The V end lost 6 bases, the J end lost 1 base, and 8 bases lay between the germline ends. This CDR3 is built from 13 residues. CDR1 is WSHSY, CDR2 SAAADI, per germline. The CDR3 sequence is CASSGGGTDTQYF. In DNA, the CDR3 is TGCGCCAGCAGCGGGGGAGGCACAGATACGCAGTATTTT.

DNA of the CDR3: TGTGCCAGTAGTTCGACAGGGATAACCGGAAGTGCAACTAATGAAAAACTGTTTTTT. Protein: CASSSTGITGSATNEKLFF. The chain couples TRBV19 to TRBJ1-4; 7 bases agree with TRBD1. The CDR3 spans 19 residues. The V gene end was trimmed by 5 bases and the J gene end by 0 bases; junction bases not matched to a gene: 15. CDR1 is LNHDA and CDR2 is SQIVND in the germline V gene (reference sequence). Full variable domain (missing parts from reference TRBV19 and TRBJ1-4): DGGITQSPKYLFRKEGQNVTLSCEQNLNHDAMYWYRQDPGQGLRLIYYSQIVNDFQKGDIAEGYSVSREKKESFPLTVTSAQKNPTAFYLCASSSTGITGSATNEKLFFGSGTQLSVL.

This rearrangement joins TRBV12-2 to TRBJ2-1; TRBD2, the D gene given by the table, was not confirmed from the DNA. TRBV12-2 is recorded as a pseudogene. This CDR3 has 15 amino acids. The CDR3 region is CASRLVLAGVNEQFF. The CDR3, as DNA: TGTGCAAGTCGCTTAGTACTAGCGGGAGTCAATGAGCAGTTCTTC.

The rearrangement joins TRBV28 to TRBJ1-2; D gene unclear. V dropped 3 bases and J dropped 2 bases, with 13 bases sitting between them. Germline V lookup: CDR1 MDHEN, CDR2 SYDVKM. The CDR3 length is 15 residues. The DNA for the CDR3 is TGTGCCAGCAGTTTGCGCGGGCAAAGAAACTATGGCTACACCTTC. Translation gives CASSLRGQRNYGYTF.